Following are 19 T cell receptor beta chains from one sample sequenced in a study of CD8+ T cells in alopecia areata. Sequencing templates came from extracted RNA that was reverse transcribed into cDNA. Method: immunoSEQ multiplex PCR; TCRdb's copy keeps in-frame clones and lacks some. Here the sample spans 95,000 to 120,000 clones, approximately 61% being singletons. Sequenced sample: NKG2D-low CD8+ T cells sorted from blood. The receptors were gathered from a human donor with alopecia areata.

In its sample, this clone was seen once. This chain links TRBV4-1 with TRBJ2-3, with 9 bases aligning to TRBD2. Germline V gene sequence: CDR1 MGHRA, CDR2 YSYEKL. This CDR3 has 17 amino acids. With 0 bases clipped from V and 5 bases from J, the junction kept 9 bases outside the gene matches. This CDR3 is CASSQERAGGIVDTQYF. CDR3 in DNA: TGCGCCAGCAGCCAAGAGCGGGCGGGAGGGATAGTAGATACGCAGTATTTT.

The chain combines TRBV20-1 with TRBJ2-7; D perhaps matches TRBD2 (7 bases). The V gene's germline CDR1 is DFQATT and CDR2 SNEGSKA (reference sequence). The CDR3 totals 11 residues. V shed 6 bases and J shed 3 bases, with 9 bases lying between them. This CDR3 is CSAGGGYEQYF. The CDR3, as DNA: TGCAGTGCAGGGGGGGGCTACGAGCAGTACTTC.

The V call is TRBV12-5, the J call TRBJ1-5; D gene ambiguous. Between the trimmed V and J ends, which lost 0 bases and 0 bases, there was a span of 12 bases. The CDR3 loop spans 17 amino acids. In germline, CDR1 is LGHNT, CDR2 FRNRAP. The CDR3 region is CASGLVPTDYSNQPQHF. The CDR3 DNA is TGTGCTAGTGGTTTGGTACCCACAGACTATAGCAATCAGCCCCAGCATTTT.

This sequence joins TRBV7-2 and TRBJ1-5, with D maybe TRBD1 (5 bases). The CDR3 extends over 15 amino acids. The germline V gene encodes CDR1 SGHTA and CDR2 FQGNSA. Trimming cost V 1 base and J 4 bases, with 11 bases left between them. The CDR3 here is CASSLVQGLNQPQHF. CDR3 DNA sequence: TGTGCCAGCAGCTTAGTGCAGGGACTGAATCAGCCCCAGCATTTT.

The rearrangement uses TRBV10-3 and TRBJ2-3; D ambiguous. V was trimmed by 0 bases and J by 0 bases, leaving 16 bases between them. The CDR3 is 18 residues long. Germline assignment: CDR1 ENHRY and CDR2 SYGVKD. The CDR3 is CAISESVRWEGSTDTQYF. CDR3 DNA sequence: TGTGCCATCAGTGAGTCGGTCCGGTGGGAAGGGAGCACAGATACGCAGTATTTT.

This clone was observed a handful of times. The V call is TRBV10-2, the J call TRBJ1-2; D remains ambiguous. The ends were cut back, 8 bases at V and 4 bases at J, with 11 bases in the middle. Germline values: CDR1 WSHSY, CDR2 SAAADI. This CDR3 is 12 amino acids long. The DNA of the CDR3 is TGCGCCAGCGTAGGTGACTTCTATGGCTACACCTTC. Protein product: CASVGDFYGYTF.

J is TRBJ2-5 and V is TRBV9; TRBD2 agrees at 9 bases. With V trimmed by 2 bases and J by 4 bases, 6 bases remained unmatched. This CDR3 has 15 residues. From germline, CDR1 is SGDLS and CDR2 YYNGEE. Here the CDR3 reads CASSVSGSVGETQYF. In DNA, the CDR3 is TGTGCCAGCAGCGTTAGCGGGAGCGTCGGAGAGACCCAGTACTTC.

This sequence joins TRBV15 and TRBJ2-5; D unclear. CDR3 length: 14 residues. V was shortened by 1 base and J by 2 bases, with 8 bases between the two germline ends. The germline CDR1 and CDR2 sequences are LNHNV and YYDKDF (reference sequence). CDR3 sequence (DNA): TGTGCCACCAGCAGAGGGGTGCAGCAAGAGACCCAGTACTTC. Translating it yields CATSRGVQQETQYF.

About this clone: This may arise from a read error, as a much more abundant clone is one base away. The chain employs TRBV7-8 and TRBJ2-3; D remains ambiguous. Trimming took 6 bases from V and 2 from J, leaving 3 bases between them. The length of the CDR3 is 11 residues. Germline V gives CDR1 SGHVS, CDR2 FQNEAQ. The DNA for the CDR3 is TGTGCCAGCAGTTACACAGATACGCAGTATTTT. Protein product: CASSYTDTQYF.

V usage is TRBV27 and J usage is TRBJ1-1; D unclear. The CDR3 contains 13 residues. V lost 3 bases and J lost 3, with 8 bases in between. CDR1 is MNHEY, CDR2 SMNVEV, per germline (reference sequence). CDR3 sequence (DNA): TGTGCCAGCAGTTTGGCAGACTACACTGAAGCTTTCTTT. Its protein product is CASSLADYTEAFF.

This chain connects TRBV29-1 to TRBJ2-7; 8 bases are a match to TRBD1. V lost 4 bases to trimming and J lost 7 bases; unmatched junction nucleotides: 6. The CDR3 spans 12 residues. Germline CDR1 is SQVTM and CDR2 is ANQGSEA. CDR3 sequence reads: CSVGTGMGEQYF. The CDR3 coding sequence is TGCAGCGTTGGGACAGGGATGGGAGAGCAGTACTTC.

The chain carries TRBV6-5 and TRBJ2-7; maybe TRBD2 (6 bases). This CDR3 has 15 amino acids. Germline V gene sequence: CDR1 MNHEY, CDR2 SVGAGI. Trimming took off 0 bases at V and 2 bases at J, with 11 bases between the two ends. For the CDR3, the DNA is TGTGCCAGCAGTTACTCGCGGGGACCCGCCTACGAGCAGTACTTC. Translating gives CASSYSRGPAYEQYF.

V and J are TRBV4-1 and TRBJ2-4; 7 nucleotides align to TRBD2. Germline V CDR1 and CDR2: MGHRA, YSYEKL. The CDR3 contains 15 residues. V lost 1 base and J lost 8; bases outside the gene matches: 8. Here the CDR3 DNA reads TGCGCCAGCAGCCAAGGCGGGGGAAGGGAGTACATTCAGTACTTC. Its protein product is CASSQGGGREYIQYF.

A few counts support this clone. The chain uses TRBV4-1 and TRBJ2-7, with D possibly matching TRBD1 (6 bases). Trimming stripped 0 bases from V and 5 bases from J, with 14 bases between. Looked up from germline, CDR1 is MGHRA and CDR2 is YSYEKL. The CDR3 totals 15 residues. As DNA, the CDR3 is TGCGCCAGCAGCCAAGAACAGGGTTCAGTAGACGAGCAGTACTTC. Amino acid sequence: CASSQEQGSVDEQYF.

This chain links TRBV2 with TRBJ1-1; D is unresolved. The germline V gene has CDR1 SNHLY and CDR2 FYNNEI. V lost 6 bases and J 6 bases, leaving 8 bases between the germline ends. This CDR3 has 11 amino acids. The CDR3 DNA is TGTGCCAGCAGGGGAGGCGCTGAAGCTTTCTTT. Translation gives CASRGGAEAFF.

The rearrangement links TRBV7-6 to TRBJ2-1; TRBD1 matches 7 bases. This CDR3 is built from 13 residues. The germline gives CDR1 SGHVS, CDR2 FNYEAQ. The trim removed 3 bases at V and 4 bases at J, leaving 0 bases unmatched. The CDR3, as DNA: TGTGCCAGCAGCTTGGACAGGTACAATGAGCAGTTCTTC. Protein sequence: CASSLDRYNEQFF.

The J gene is TRBJ2-3, the V gene TRBV7-3; D call uncertain. The CDR3 is made up of 10 amino acids. Germline CDR1 is SGHTA and CDR2 is FQGTGA. The V gene lost 3 bases and the J gene lost 8 bases, with 3 bases spanning the gap. CDR3 region: CASSLGTQYF. The CDR3 bases are TGTGCCAGCAGCTTGGGTACGCAGTATTTT.

This clone occurred a few times. V gene TRBV23-1 combines with J gene TRBJ2-1; D might be TRBD1 (6 bases). TRBV23-1 is an ORF for which the function is uncertain. This CDR3 has 18 residues. V was trimmed by 0 bases and J by 9 bases, leaving 24 bases between them. CDR3: CASSQSQGCDMHNGEQFF. CDR3 coding DNA: TGCGCCAGCAGTCAATCGCAGGGGTGTGATATGCACAATGGTGAGCAGTTCTTC.

The chain carries TRBV7-9 and TRBJ1-2, with D possibly matching TRBD1 (5 bases). Germline assignment: CDR1 SEHNR and CDR2 FQNEAQ (reference sequence). There are 16 residues in the CDR3. The V gene lost 0 bases and the J gene lost 2 bases, with 13 bases spanning the gap. The CDR3 DNA reads TGTGCCAGCAGCTTAGCTACAGGTTGGCTCAACTATGGCTACACCTTC. Translating gives CASSLATGWLNYGYTF.